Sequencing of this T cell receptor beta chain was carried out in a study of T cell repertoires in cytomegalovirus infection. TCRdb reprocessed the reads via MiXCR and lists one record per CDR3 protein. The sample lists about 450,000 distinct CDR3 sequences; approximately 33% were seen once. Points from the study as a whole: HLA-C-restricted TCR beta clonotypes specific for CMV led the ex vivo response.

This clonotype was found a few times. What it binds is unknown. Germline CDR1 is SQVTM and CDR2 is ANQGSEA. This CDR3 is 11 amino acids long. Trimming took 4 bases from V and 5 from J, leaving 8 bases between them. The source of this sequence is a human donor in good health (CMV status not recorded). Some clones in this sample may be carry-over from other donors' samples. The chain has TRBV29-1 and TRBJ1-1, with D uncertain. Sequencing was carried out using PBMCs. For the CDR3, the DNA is TGCAGCGTTGCGGGCAGTACTGAAGCTTTCTTT. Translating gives CSVAGSTEAFF. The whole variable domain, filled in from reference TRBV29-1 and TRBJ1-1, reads SAVISQKPSRDICQRGTSLTIQCQVDSQVTMMFWYRQQPGQSLTLIATANQGSEATYESGFVIDKFPISRPNLTFSTLTVSNMSPEDSSIYLCSVAGSTEAFFGQGTRLTVV.